These 30 T cell receptor beta chains originate from one sample sequenced in a study of OX40 agonist ivuxolimab in advanced cancers. Libraries were prepared by immunoSEQ multiplex PCR; TCRdb keeps only in-frame clonotypes and omits some of them. Of 55,000 to 90,000 clones listed, 88% are singletons. The source was CD4+ or CD8+ T cells sorted from blood, collected in a trial of the OX40 agonist ivuxolimab. These receptors were obtained from an adult with an advanced solid tumor such as melanoma, head and neck, liver or kidney cancer.

The chain couples TRBV7-9 to TRBJ2-7, with a tentative D call TRBD2 (6 bases). Germline CDR1 is SEHNR and CDR2 is FQNEAQ (reference sequence). V was cut by 4 bases and J by 5 bases, with 9 bases left in between. There are 12 residues in the CDR3. Written as DNA, the CDR3 is TGTGCCAGCAGCTCTAGCGTCCACGAGCAGTACTTC. Translated: CASSSSVHEQYF.

This chain connects TRBV7-6 to TRBJ2-7, with D perhaps being TRBD1 or TRBD2 (5 bases each). V was shortened by 5 bases and J by 2 bases, with 13 bases between the two germline ends. Germline values: CDR1 SGHVS, CDR2 FNYEAQ. This CDR3 contains 14 residues. CDR3 DNA sequence: TGTGCCAGCAGCACCTCCGAGGGGCCCTACGAGCAGTACTTC. It codes for CASSTSEGPYEQYF.

This rearrangement joins TRBV9 to TRBJ2-3; 12 positions agree with TRBD2. The germline gives CDR1 SGDLS, CDR2 YYNGEE. The CDR3 covers 15 residues. V lost 3 bases, J lost 4 bases, and 3 bases stayed unmatched. In nucleotides, the CDR3 is TGTGCCAGCAGCGGACTAGCGGGAGTCCCAGATACGCAGTATTTT. Protein sequence: CASSGLAGVPDTQYF. The entire variable domain, with the rest obtained from reference TRBV9 and TRBJ2-3, is as follows: DSGVTQTPKHLITATGQRVTLRCSPRSGDLSVYWYQQSLDQGLQFLIQYYNGEERAKGNILERFSAQQFPDLHSELNLSSLELGDSALYFCASSGLAGVPDTQYFGPGTRLTVL.

V is TRBV9 and J is TRBJ2-3; TRBD1 is a possible D gene (5 bases). The ends were cut back, 0 bases at V and 5 bases at J, with 10 bases in the middle. The CDR3 totals 14 residues. Germline CDR1 SGDLS, CDR2 YYNGEE. This CDR3 is CASSVDDSLDTQYF. DNA of the CDR3: TGTGCCAGCAGCGTAGACGACAGTTTAGATACGCAGTATTTT. The variable domain in full, with the rest retrieved from reference TRBV9 and TRBJ2-3, is DSGVTQTPKHLITATGQRVTLRCSPRSGDLSVYWYQQSLDQGLQFLIQYYNGEERAKGNILERFSAQQFPDLHSELNLSSLELGDSALYFCASSVDDSLDTQYFGPGTRLTVL.

The V call is TRBV18, the J call TRBJ2-3; 7 bases are shared with TRBD1. This CDR3 comprises 16 residues. Germline V gene sequence: CDR1 KGHSH, CDR2 LQKENI. Trimming removed 6 bases from V and 3 bases from J; junction bases left unmatched: 12. CDR3 bases: TGTGCCAGCTCCCCAACAGGGGACCTTAGGACAGATACGCAGTATTTT. Translation: CASSPTGDLRTDTQYF.

The J gene is TRBJ2-1, the V gene TRBV7-3; 8 bases match TRBD1. V was pared by 5 bases and J by 0 bases, with 3 bases of the junction left unmatched. CDR1 is SGHTA and CDR2 is FQGTGA in the germline V gene. The CDR3 covers 15 residues. Written as DNA, the CDR3 is TGTGCCAGCAGCCGGACAGGGAGCTCCTACAATGAGCAGTTCTTC. Amino acids: CASSRTGSSYNEQFF.

The chain combines TRBV9 with TRBJ1-2; 12 bases align to TRBD1. This CDR3 spans 17 amino acids. Germline loops: CDR1 SGDLS, CDR2 YYNGEE. V was clipped by 4 bases and J by 8 bases; unmatched bases: 15. The CDR3: CASSPHRDRGPASGYTF. The CDR3 DNA reads as TGTGCCAGCAGCCCACACCGGGACAGGGGGCCTGCGAGCGGCTACACCTTC.

This chain connects TRBV10-3 to TRBJ2-6; D is ambiguous. V lost 2 bases to trimming and J lost 0 bases, with 14 bases between them. This CDR3 has 18 residues. Germline CDR1 ENHRY, CDR2 SYGVKD. CDR3 amino acids: CAISEHANVLSGANVLTF. CDR3 in DNA: TGTGCCATCAGTGAGCATGCAAATGTCCTCTCTGGGGCCAACGTCCTGACTTTC.

The chain carries TRBV5-1 and TRBJ2-1; 14 bases agree with TRBD2. V lost 0 bases, J lost 8 bases, and 10 bases stayed unmatched. CDR3 size: 18 residues. Germline-derived CDR1 and CDR2 are SGHRS and YFSETQ. CDR3 sequence (DNA): TGCGCCAGCAGCTTGGTTTTAAGACTAGCGGGAGGGCCCCATGAGCAGTTCTTC. It is translated as CASSLVLRLAGGPHEQFF. Full variable domain (outside the CDR3, taken from reference TRBV5-1 and TRBJ2-1): KAGVTQTPRYLIKTRGQQVTLSCSPISGHRSVSWYQQTPGQGLQFLFEYFSETQRNKGNFPGRFSGRQFSNSRSEMNVSTLELGDSALYLCASSLVLRLAGGPHEQFFGPGTRLTVL.

V usage is TRBV28 and J usage is TRBJ1-2, with no clear D. CDR1 and CDR2 (germline): MDHEN, SYDVKM. The CDR3 spans 14 residues. Trimming pared 8 bases from V and 2 bases from J, leaving 15 bases between. The CDR3 region has the DNA TGTGCCAGCCGCCAACCGGGCGGGAACTATGGCTACACCTTC. Its translation: CASRQPGGNYGYTF.

V gene TRBV28 combines with J gene TRBJ2-2; 8 bases line up with TRBD1. This CDR3 has 19 amino acids. From germline, CDR1 is MDHEN and CDR2 SYDVKM. The V segment lost 5 bases and the J segment 0 bases; nucleotides outside the gene matches: 14. CDR3 protein: CASSPRTGRVEANTGELFF. The CDR3 coding sequence is TGTGCCAGCAGTCCCCGGACAGGGAGAGTTGAGGCGAACACCGGGGAGCTGTTTTTT.

The sample holds one count of this clone. The chain is built from TRBV4-1 and TRBJ2-7; D gene ambiguous. This CDR3 region has 14 residues. Germline CDR1 MGHRA, CDR2 YSYEKL. Trimming stripped 0 bases from V and 3 bases from J, with 9 bases between. The CDR3 DNA reads as TGCGCCAGCAGCCAAGAGGCAGCAGACTACGAGCAGTACTTC. Protein sequence: CASSQEAADYEQYF.

The rearrangement uses TRBV6-1 and TRBJ2-1, with TRBD2 matching over 10 bases. Germline trimming cut 4 bases from V and 9 bases from J; bases unmatched to any gene: 9. The V gene's germline CDR1 is MNHNS and CDR2 SASEGT. This CDR3 contains 15 residues. The DNA of the CDR3 is TGTGCCAGCAGTGTCAGTAGCGGGGGGCCCGGTGAGCAGTTCTTC. It yields the protein CASSVSSGGPGEQFF.

V is TRBV29-1 and J is TRBJ2-7; TRBD1 matches at 9 bases. The germline CDR1 and CDR2 sequences are SQVTM and ANQGSEA. V gave up 5 bases and J gave up 6 bases; unmatched junction bases: 14. The length of the CDR3 is 15 residues. CDR3 loop: CSVRPGTGQMGEQYF. DNA for the CDR3: TGCAGCGTTCGCCCCGGGACAGGGCAGATGGGCGAGCAGTACTTC.

This chain joins TRBV10-1 and TRBJ2-2, with D perhaps given as TRBD1 or TRBD2 (7 bases each). Per the germline V gene, CDR1 is WNHNN and CDR2 is SYGVQD (reference sequence). The CDR3 consists of 15 residues. The V end was cut by 4 bases, the J end by 6 bases, with 15 bases between. The CDR3 DNA is TGCGCCAGCAGTGGGGGGGGGACAGAGGCCGGGGAGCTGTTTTTT. It is translated as CASSGGGTEAGELFF.

The chain carries TRBV7-2 and TRBJ2-3; the D is unclear. The germline V gene encodes CDR1 SGHTA and CDR2 FQGNSA. The CDR3 has 11 amino acids. Trimming left V 1 base short and J 9 bases short, with 5 bases between. This CDR3 is CASSLVGTQYF. CDR3 sequence (DNA): TGTGCCAGCAGCTTAGTAGGGACGCAGTATTTT.

V usage is TRBV6-1 and J usage is TRBJ2-3; no clear D gene. The germline V gene has CDR1 MNHNS and CDR2 SASEGT. Trimming removed 6 bases at V and 2 bases at J, with 9 bases between. This CDR3 is 13 amino acids long. The CDR3 loop reads CASSNGNTDTQYF. CDR3 bases: TGTGCCAGCAGCAACGGAAACACAGATACGCAGTATTTT.

The J gene is TRBJ2-7, the V gene TRBV6-5; D might be TRBD1 or TRBD2, each matching 5 bases. With 11 bases removed from V and 0 bases from J, the gap between germline ends came to 17 bases. The germline V gene encodes CDR1 MNHEY and CDR2 SVGAGI. This CDR3 has 14 residues. Here the CDR3 reads CACQSGRSSYEQYF. Written as DNA, the CDR3 is TGTGCCTGCCAATCGGGGCGGAGCTCCTACGAGCAGTACTTC.

The chain has TRBV28 and TRBJ1-5, with 9 nucleotides matching TRBD1. V lost 10 bases to trimming and J lost 0 bases; unmatched junction nucleotides: 4. The CDR3 extends over 14 amino acids. CDR1 is MDHEN and CDR2 is SYDVKM in the germline V gene. CDR3 amino acids: CAIQGANSNQPQHF. For the CDR3, the DNA is TGTGCCATACAGGGGGCGAATAGCAATCAGCCCCAGCATTTT.

The rearrangement links TRBV2 to TRBJ1-1; weak D call: TRBD1 (5 bases). V lost 2 bases and J lost 5, with 6 bases in between. The CDR3 is 12 residues long. From germline, CDR1 is SNHLY and CDR2 FYNNEI. DNA for the CDR3: TGTGCCAGCAGTGAACGGGGGACTGAAGCTTTCTTT. This sequence encodes CASSERGTEAFF.

The J gene is TRBJ2-7, the V gene TRBV10-3; 7 bases line up with TRBD1. The germline V gene has CDR1 ENHRY and CDR2 SYGVKD. The V and J ends lost 6 bases and 5 bases, in that order; junction bases with no gene match: 13. The CDR3 has 15 amino acids. CDR3 coding DNA: TGTGCCATCAGCTCGGGACAGTCAACGAGGGACGAGCAGTACTTC. It is translated as CAISSGQSTRDEQYF.

This chain links TRBV10-3 with TRBJ2-7; TRBD1 or TRBD2 may be the D gene (5 bases each). This CDR3 is built from 15 residues. Deletions cut 6 bases from V and 0 bases from J, with 15 bases between. CDR1 is ENHRY, CDR2 SYGVKD, per germline. CDR3 residues: CAISPRDVSSYEQYF. The CDR3 DNA follows: TGTGCCATCAGCCCCCGGGACGTAAGCTCCTACGAGCAGTACTTC.

The chain joins TRBV15 to TRBJ1-4, with TRBD1 matching 10 bases. Germline V gene data show CDR1 as LNHNV and CDR2 as YYDKDF (reference sequence). Unmatched junction bases numbered 6, after V lost 5 bases and J lost 6 bases. The CDR3 consists of 15 residues. The CDR3 DNA follows: TGTGCCACCAGCGACCGCGGGACAGGGGATGAAAAACTGTTTTTT. This codes for CATSDRGTGDEKLFF.

This clone was seen only once. The chain combines TRBV27 with TRBJ1-5; weak D call: TRBD1 (6 bases). Trimming cost V 4 bases and J 3 bases, with 13 bases left between them. Germline assignment: CDR1 MNHEY and CDR2 SMNVEV (reference sequence). This CDR3 has 15 residues. The CDR3: CASSSRQAINQPQHF. For the CDR3, the DNA is TGTGCCAGCAGTTCCAGACAGGCCATCAATCAGCCCCAGCATTTT.

The chain joins TRBV5-1 to TRBJ2-1; TRBD2 agrees at 8 bases. Germline CDR1 reads SGHRS; CDR2 reads YFSETQ. The V segment lost 4 bases and the J segment 1 base; nucleotides outside the gene matches: 4. CDR3 length: 15 amino acids. The CDR3 region is CASSPREGSYNEQFF. The CDR3, as DNA: TGCGCCAGCAGCCCCCGGGAGGGTTCCTACAATGAGCAGTTCTTC.

This clone was recorded once. The chain is built from TRBV7-6 and TRBJ2-7; D call uncertain. Trimming left V 3 bases short and J 6 bases short, with 9 bases between. Germline V lookup: CDR1 SGHVS, CDR2 FNYEAQ. The CDR3 spans 12 residues. CDR3 coding DNA: TGTGCCAGCAGCTTGGCAGGTTCCGAGCAGTACTTC. Its translation: CASSLAGSEQYF.

The V gene is TRBV6-5, the J gene TRBJ2-3; 9 bases are a match to TRBD1. The ends lost 4 bases at V and 6 bases at J; junction bases unmatched: 5. Germline V CDR1 and CDR2: MNHEY, SVGAGI. This CDR3 is 14 amino acids long. The CDR3, as DNA: TGTGCCAGCAGTTTTGACAGGGGGTTGGATACGCAGTATTTT. The encoded protein is CASSFDRGLDTQYF.

The rearrangement links TRBV18 to TRBJ2-2, with no clear D. V was clipped by 3 bases and J by 2 bases, with 13 bases between them. This CDR3 is built from 16 residues. The germline gives CDR1 KGHSH, CDR2 LQKENI. This CDR3 is CASSPPQAANTGELFF. CDR3 coding DNA: TGTGCCAGCTCACCTCCTCAGGCAGCAAACACCGGGGAGCTGTTTTTT.

The V call is TRBV6-5, the J call TRBJ2-5; no reliable D call. The V and J ends lost 0 bases and 7 bases respectively, with 9 bases between them. The CDR3 spans 13 residues. Germline assignment: CDR1 MNHEY and CDR2 SVGAGI. The CDR3 bases are TGTGCCAGCAGTTACTCGTTCGATCGGACCCAGTACTTC. It is translated as CASSYSFDRTQYF.

The V gene is TRBV29-1, the J gene TRBJ2-2; 14 bases line up with TRBD2. This CDR3 spans 18 amino acids. The germline V gene encodes CDR1 SQVTM and CDR2 ANQGSEA. Trimming cost V 3 bases and J 4 bases; bases outside gene matches: 10. The CDR3 bases are TGCAGCGTTGAGTTAGGGACTAGCGGGAGTGTGGGCACCGGGGAGCTGTTTTTT. The encoded protein is CSVELGTSGSVGTGELFF.